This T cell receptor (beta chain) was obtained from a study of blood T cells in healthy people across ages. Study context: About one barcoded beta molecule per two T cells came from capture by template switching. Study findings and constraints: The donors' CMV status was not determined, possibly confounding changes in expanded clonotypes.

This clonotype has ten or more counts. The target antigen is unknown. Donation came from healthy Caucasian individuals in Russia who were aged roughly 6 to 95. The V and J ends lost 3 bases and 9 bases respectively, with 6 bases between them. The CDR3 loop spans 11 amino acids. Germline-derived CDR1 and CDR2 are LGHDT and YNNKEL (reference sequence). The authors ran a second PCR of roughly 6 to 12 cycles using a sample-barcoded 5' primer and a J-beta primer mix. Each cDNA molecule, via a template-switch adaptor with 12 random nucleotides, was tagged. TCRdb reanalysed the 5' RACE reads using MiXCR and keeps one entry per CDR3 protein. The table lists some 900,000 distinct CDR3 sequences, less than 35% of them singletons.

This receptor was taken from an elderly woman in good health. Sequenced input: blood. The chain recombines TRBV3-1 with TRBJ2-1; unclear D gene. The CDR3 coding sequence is TGTGCCAGCAGCCACAGGTTTGAGCAGTTCTTC. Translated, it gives CASSHRFEQFF.